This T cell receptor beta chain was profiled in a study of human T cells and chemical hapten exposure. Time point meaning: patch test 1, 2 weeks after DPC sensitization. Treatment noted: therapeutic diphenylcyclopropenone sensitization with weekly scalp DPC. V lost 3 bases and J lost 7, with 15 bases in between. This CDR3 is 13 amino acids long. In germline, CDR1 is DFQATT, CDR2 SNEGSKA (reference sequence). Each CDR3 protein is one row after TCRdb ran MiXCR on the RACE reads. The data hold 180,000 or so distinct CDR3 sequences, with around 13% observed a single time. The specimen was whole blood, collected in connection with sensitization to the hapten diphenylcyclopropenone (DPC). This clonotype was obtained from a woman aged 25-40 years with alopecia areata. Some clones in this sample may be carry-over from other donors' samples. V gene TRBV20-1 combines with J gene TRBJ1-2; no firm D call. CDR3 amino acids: CSASPSSGVGYTF. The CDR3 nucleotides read TGCAGTGCTAGTCCCTCATCGGGAGTTGGCTACACCTTC.